This T cell receptor (beta chain) was identified in a study of blood T cells in healthy people across ages. Study-level findings and limits: Roughly linear declines in TCR beta diversity per million T cells occurred with age. Underestimates were what the diversity estimates from one million T cells were considered to be. Both naive CD4+ cell counts and diversity were greater in long-lived donors than in aged donors.

A J-beta primer mix and a sample-barcoded 5' primer were used in a second PCR of roughly 7 to 12 cycles. TCRdb re-analysed the 5' RACE reads in MiXCR, keeping a single row per CDR3 protein. This sample has about 1.7 million distinct CDR3 sequences, with roughly 30% found just once. This CDR3 has 13 residues. V trimming: 4 bases; J trimming: 7 bases; junction bases outside the gene matches: 5. The germline V gene encodes CDR1 SNHLY and CDR2 FYNNEI. As concerns this clonotype: Its antigen is as yet unknown.

This TCR came from a young woman in good health. The sequenced sample was blood. The J gene is TRBJ2-5, the V gene TRBV2; 8 bases line up with TRBD2. The CDR3, as DNA: TGTGCCAGCAGTGGCGGGAGGCGGGGGACCCAGTACTTC. Amino acids: CASSGGRRGTQYF.